This note documents a single T cell receptor (beta chain) sequence. Its specificity is not known. This entry is derived from a study of CD8+ T cells in alopecia areata. Study information: Treated individuals took tofacitinib by mouth, 5 to 10 mg twice daily. Regarding the study as a whole: Between patients, shared TCR sequences were less clear than in mice. This was possibly due in part to HLA diversity in the patient population. Higher clonality and more expanded CD8+ clones appeared in lesional than normal scalp.

CDR1 PRHDT and CDR2 FYEKMQ come from the germline V gene (reference sequence). The V end lost 2 bases, the J end lost 3 bases, and 23 bases lay between the germline ends. The CDR3 length is 19 residues. Peripheral blood, together with lesional scalp punch biopsies, was collected from alopecia areata patients. Following extraction, RNA underwent reverse transcription to cDNA, which served as the sequencing template. TCRdb keeps only in-frame clones here, not all; method: immunoSEQ multiplex PCR. The data show approximately 180,000 clones, with about 66% seen just once and 11% held by the top ten. This material consisted of CD8+ T cells sorted from blood, taken at week 0. The chain combines TRBV13 with TRBJ2-4; D might be TRBD1 or TRBD2, each matching 5 bases. The TCR was taken from a human donor with alopecia areata. The CDR3 spells CASSLYTMGPIGDKNIQYF. CDR3 bases: TGTGCCAGCAGCTTATACACAATGGGGCCAATCGGGGACAAAAACATTCAGTACTTC.